This T cell receptor beta chain is from a study of spatial heterogeneity in lung cancer. Overall study: Counts of TCR transcripts in tumor regions tracked strongly with a T cell module score that came from matched bulk RNA-seq. Overall study findings and caveats: Intratumoral expanded alpha and beta TCR counts were found to track tumor mutation counts.

Single TCR cDNA molecules each had their own unique molecular identifier. TCRdb processed the 5' RACE reads anew with MiXCR; each CDR3 protein has one entry. The sample yields around 12,000 distinct CDR3 sequences, around 5.9% seen once. In this sample, this clonotype turned up many times. Its specificity is unknown. Because the library targeted alpha chains, this beta chain is an off-target read whose size means little. Time point described: sample taken at primary tumor resection. Untreated early-stage non-small cell lung cancer patients, around 72 in total, were the donors. No cells were sorted before sequencing. The whole RNA sequenced was extracted from tumor, nontumor lung or frozen PBMC. Germline CDR1 reads SGHRS; CDR2 reads YFSETQ. This CDR3 contains 14 residues. V was shortened by 2 bases and J by 3 bases, with 11 bases between the two germline ends.

The specimen comprised lung tumor tissue, sampled at surgery. The V gene is TRBV5-1, the J gene TRBJ1-1; D is unclear. The clonotype originates from a female donor with early-stage non-small cell lung cancer. In nucleotides, the CDR3 is TGCGCCAGCAGCTTAAAGGGCGAGCACACTGAAGCTTTCTTT. Its protein product is CASSLKGEHTEAFF.